This T cell receptor beta chain was documented in a study of graft-versus-host responses after intestinal transplantation. Study at large: Each recipient received a multivisceral, liver-intestinal, or isolated intestinal graft.

The study's findings and limits: GvH clones occurred in recipient marrow; some first appeared in ileum or blood. Declining HvG levels early post-transplant were linked to peak circulating GvH clone levels. High graft-versus-host to host-versus-graft T cell clonal ratios marked allografts of patients with graft-donor macrochimerism.

As concerns this clone: The antigen remains undetermined.

CDR3 length: 16 residues. Germline-derived CDR1 and CDR2 are MNHEY and SVGAGI. V was shortened by 0 bases and J by 1 base, with 10 bases between the two germline ends. Sequencing used immunoSEQ multiplex PCR; TCRdb keeps in-frame clones, though not all of them. The table records over 75,000 clones, about 83% of them present only once. J is TRBJ1-5 and V is TRBV6-5; D call uncertain. The TCR comes from a human patient who received an intestinal transplant, so some T cells may come from the graft donor. The sequences come from PBMCs, collected 255 days after intestinal transplant. The CDR3 coding sequence is TGTGCCAGCAGTTACTCTGGCTTTGGGAGCAATCAGCCCCAGCATTTT. This codes for CASSYSGFGSNQPQHF.